This T cell receptor (beta chain) was sequenced for a study of shared clonotypes between healthy human individuals. As for the study in general: Serving as donors were two women and a few men, whose ages spanned 18 to 49. Each donor's CD4 naive and CD4 memory cells filled three plates apiece, CD8 naive two, and CD8 memory one.

On this clone itself: The antigen is unknown.

Study results and limitations: Larger estimated richness was generally recorded for naive subsets relative to memory subsets. Rarefaction gave evidence that sorted-subset sequencing remained incomplete despite large depth.

Germline CDR1 reads SGHTA; CDR2 reads FQGNSA. Trimming at V came to 0 bases and at J to 8 bases, leaving 5 bases not matched to a gene. This CDR3 region has 14 residues. CD45RO-negative CD8 cells positively selected for CCR7 made up the naive population, which excluded terminally differentiated effector memory CD45RA+ cells. Some clones are missing from TCRdb's copy, which holds only in-frame ones; the method was immunoSEQ multiplex PCR. This sample yields about 2 million clones, of which less than 95% are seen a single time; 0.95% to 1.5% belongs to the top ten. The TCR comes from a man in his late teens or twenties in good health. Sequencing was carried out using naive CD8+ T cells sorted from blood. The chain carries TRBV7-2 and TRBJ1-2; 8 bases are shared with TRBD1. The CDR3 region has the DNA TGTGCCAGCAGCTTAGCTCAAGACAGGGGAGGCTACACCTTC. This sequence encodes CASSLAQDRGGYTF.